In this sample, the clone carrying this T cell receptor beta chain turned up once. What it binds is unknown. This entry comes from a study of graft-versus-host responses after intestinal transplantation. TCRdb keeps only in-frame clones here, not all; method: immunoSEQ multiplex PCR. The data contain some 140,000 clones, more than 80% of them singletons. The receptor was derived from a human donor who received an intestinal transplant. The sample in question was unstimulated CD4+ T cells sorted from spleen or lymph node cells, obtained before intestinal transplant.

As DNA, the CDR3 is TGTGCCAGCTCACAAGGCGAGGACACTGAAGCTTTCTTT. This gives the protein CASSQGEDTEAFF. This chain joins TRBV18 and TRBJ1-1, with no clear D. Trimming shortened V by 4 bases and J by 3 bases, and 9 bases separated the two germline ends. The germline V gene encodes CDR1 KGHSH and CDR2 LQKENI. The CDR3 totals 13 residues.